Included here is one T cell receptor (beta chain) sequence, with context. Its antigen is as yet unknown. These data are taken from a study of cytomegalovirus exposure and HLA in healthy donors. Study-wide results and caveats: According to reports, the classifier identified cytomegalovirus status with high specificity and sensitivity.

In the PCR, 60 Vbeta and 13 Jbeta primers were used. Here immunoSEQ multiplex PCR was the method, and the copy in TCRdb shows in-frame clones only, minus some. The table has some 66,000 clones, roughly 76% seen once. Germline V CDR1 and CDR2: MNHNS, SASEGT. The ends were cut back, 2 bases at V and 6 bases at J, with 11 bases in the middle. The CDR3 totals 13 residues. This TCR was sampled from a man aged 60-69 years in good health and CMV-seropositive. This chain uses TRBV6-1 with TRBJ2-7; D possibly corresponds to TRBD1 (7 bases). Input material: PBMCs. Written as DNA, the CDR3 is TGTGCCAGCAGTGAATTCCAGGGGGGCGAGCAGTACTTC. It specifies CASSEFQGGEQYF.